This TCR beta chain is from a study of cytomegalovirus exposure and HLA in healthy donors. Notes on the study in general: Researchers catalogued 160 or so TCR beta chains as cytomegalovirus-associated.

Note on this clone: No antigen is known for it.

Germline assignment: CDR1 LNHDA and CDR2 SQIVND (reference sequence). V lost 5 bases to trimming and J lost 2 bases, with 13 bases between them. CDR3 length: 15 amino acids. PCR involved 60 Vbeta and 13 Jbeta primers. Some clones are missing from TCRdb's copy, which holds only in-frame ones; the method was immunoSEQ multiplex PCR. Among roughly 190,000 clones listed, roughly 86% were seen once. The clonotype originates from a man aged 40-49 years in good health and CMV-seropositive. Sequenced: PBMCs. The chain couples TRBV19 to TRBJ2-1, with a possible D match to TRBD1 (6 bases). CDR3 DNA sequence: TGTGCCAGTAGTGCGACAGGCGACCCCTACAATGAGCAGTTCTTC. Protein product: CASSATGDPYNEQFF.